The rows below give T cell receptor beta chains drawn from one sample of a study of cytomegalovirus exposure and HLA in healthy donors. Produced via immunoSEQ multiplex PCR; TCRdb's table is partial and in-frame only. The sample carries approximately 90,000 clones, approximately 96% recorded once. The sequencing sample was made of PBMCs. The receptor source for this set is a man between 18 and 35 years old in good health and CMV-seronegative. Both conserved end residues are part of each CDR3. Only part of the rows carry a size: once, few, many, or a class if the clone is expanded.

J: TRBJ1-2; length: 14; size: .; V: TRBV5-6; CDR3: CASSSISGNYGYTF
J: TRBJ1-4; length: 15; size: .; V: TRBV14; CDR3: CASSRRQGLGEKLFF
J: TRBJ2-1; length: 17; size: .; V: TRBV4-2; CDR3: CASSQEAHRTGDDEQFF
J: TRBJ2-5; length: 16; size: few; V: TRBV5-6; CDR3: CASSLVGRGRLETQYF
J: TRBJ2-3; length: 15; size: .; V: TRBV11-2; CDR3: CASSLGTGHTDTQYF
J: TRBJ1-3; length: 14; size: once; V: TRBV7-8; CDR3: CASSPLYEGNTIYF
J: TRBJ1-5; length: 14; size: once; V: TRBV19; CDR3: CASRKGGSNQPQHF
J: TRBJ2-7; length: 15; size: .; V: TRBV10-3; CDR3: CAITEAGGTSYEQYF
J: TRBJ2-4; length: 14; size: .; V: TRBV5-1; CDR3: CASSREGLGNIQYF
J: TRBJ2-7; length: 15; size: .; V: TRBV28; CDR3: CASSLSGQGIYEQYF
J: TRBJ2-7; length: 16; size: .; V: TRBV27; CDR3: CASSPTPGTSSYEQYF
J: TRBJ2-2; length: 15; size: .; V: TRBV11-2; CDR3: CASSSPLGNTGELFF
J: TRBJ2-1; length: 17; size: .; V: TRBV19; CDR3: CATTDRGVAGGYNEQFF
J: TRBJ2-1; length: 15; size: .; V: TRBV6-1; CDR3: CASSEGSSGRDEQFF
J: TRBJ1-4; length: 14; size: .; V: TRBV7-9; CDR3: CASSFSQPNEKLFF
J: TRBJ2-6; length: 17; size: .; V: TRBV19; CDR3: CASSSGTAHSGANVLTF
J: TRBJ1-2; length: 13; size: .; V: TRBV6-6; CDR3: CASRTESNYGYTF
J: TRBJ1-1; length: 14; size: .; V: TRBV6-5; CDR3: CASRPGQGNTEAFF
J: TRBJ2-1; length: 15; size: once; V: TRBV9; CDR3: CASSASGLPYNEQFF
J: TRBJ1-3; length: 17; size: .; V: TRBV5-1; CDR3: CASSLSTASNSGNTIYF
J: TRBJ1-2; length: 14; size: .; V: TRBV6-1; CDR3: CASSGGGSLYGYTF
J: TRBJ1-5; length: 16; size: .; V: TRBV27; CDR3: CASSLSYRVSNQPQHF
J: TRBJ1-1; length: 15; size: .; V: TRBV10-3; CDR3: CAISEEGQEDREAFF
J: TRBJ1-1; length: 14; size: .; V: TRBV5-1; CDR3: CASRRTQGNTEAFF
J: TRBJ1-2; length: 16; size: .; V: TRBV4-3; CDR3: CASSQDPGQPIYGYTF